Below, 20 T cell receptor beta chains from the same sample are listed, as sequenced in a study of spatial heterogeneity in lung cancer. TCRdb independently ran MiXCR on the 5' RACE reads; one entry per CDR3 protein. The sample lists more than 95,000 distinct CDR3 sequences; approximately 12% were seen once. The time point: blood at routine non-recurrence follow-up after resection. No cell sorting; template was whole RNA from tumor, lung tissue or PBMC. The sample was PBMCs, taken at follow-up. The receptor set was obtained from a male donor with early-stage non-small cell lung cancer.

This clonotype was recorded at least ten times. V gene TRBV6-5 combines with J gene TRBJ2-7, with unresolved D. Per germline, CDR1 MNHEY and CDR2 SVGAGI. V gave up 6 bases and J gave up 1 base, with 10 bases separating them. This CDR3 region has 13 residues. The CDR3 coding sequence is TGTGCCAGCAGACTACTGGGATCCTACGAGCAGTACTTC. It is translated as CASRLLGSYEQYF.

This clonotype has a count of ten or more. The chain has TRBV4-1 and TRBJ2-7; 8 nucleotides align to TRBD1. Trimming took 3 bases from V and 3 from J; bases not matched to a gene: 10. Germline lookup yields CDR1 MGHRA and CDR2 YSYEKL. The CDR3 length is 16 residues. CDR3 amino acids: CASSQTDWTGSYEQYF. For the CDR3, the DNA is TGCGCCAGCAGCCAGACAGATTGGACAGGGAGCTACGAGCAGTACTTC.

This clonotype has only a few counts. The CDR3, as DNA: TGTGCCAGCAGCCGGGGGTGGCAGGGAGGCACTGAAGCTTTCTTT. This gives the protein CASSRGWQGGTEAFF. The J gene is TRBJ1-1, the V gene TRBV12-3 or TRBV12-4; possible D gene TRBD1, 5 bases. The V gene lost 6 bases and the J gene lost 4 bases, with 18 bases spanning the gap. The CDR3 totals 15 residues.

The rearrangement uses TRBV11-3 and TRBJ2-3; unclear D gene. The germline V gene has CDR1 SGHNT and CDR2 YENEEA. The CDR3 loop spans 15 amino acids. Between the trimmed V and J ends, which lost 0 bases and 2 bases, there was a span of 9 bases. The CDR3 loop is CASSLDSYFTDTQYF. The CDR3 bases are TGTGCCAGCAGCTTAGATTCTTATTTCACAGATACGCAGTATTTT.

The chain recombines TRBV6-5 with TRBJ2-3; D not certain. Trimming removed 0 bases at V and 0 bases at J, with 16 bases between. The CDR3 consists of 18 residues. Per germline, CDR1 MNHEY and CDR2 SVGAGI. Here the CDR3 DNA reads TGTGCCAGCAGTTACTCGAACGTCCCCAGCTCTAGCACAGATACGCAGTATTTT. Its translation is CASSYSNVPSSSTDTQYF.

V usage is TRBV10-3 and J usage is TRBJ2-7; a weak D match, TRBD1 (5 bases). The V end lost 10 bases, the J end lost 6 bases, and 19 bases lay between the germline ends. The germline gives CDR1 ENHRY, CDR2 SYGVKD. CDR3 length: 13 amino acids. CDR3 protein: CATLGGRAPEQYF. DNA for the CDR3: TGTGCCACCCTAGGTGGCAGGGCACCCGAGCAGTACTTC.

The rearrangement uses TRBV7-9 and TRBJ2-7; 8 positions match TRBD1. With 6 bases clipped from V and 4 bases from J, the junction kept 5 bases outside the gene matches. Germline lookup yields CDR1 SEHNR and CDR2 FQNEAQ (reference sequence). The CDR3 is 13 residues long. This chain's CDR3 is CASSRQGNYEQYF. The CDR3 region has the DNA TGTGCCAGCAGTAGACAGGGGAATTACGAGCAGTACTTC.

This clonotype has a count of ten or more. The CDR3 nucleotides are TGTGCCAGCAGTTTACGCAGTCAGGGGGCCGGGGAGCTGTTTTTT. Translated, it gives CASSLRSQGAGELFF. The chain employs TRBV12-3 or TRBV12-4 and TRBJ2-2; 7 nucleotides align to TRBD1. CDR3 length: 15 residues. V gave up 2 bases and J gave up 6 bases; unmatched junction bases: 6.

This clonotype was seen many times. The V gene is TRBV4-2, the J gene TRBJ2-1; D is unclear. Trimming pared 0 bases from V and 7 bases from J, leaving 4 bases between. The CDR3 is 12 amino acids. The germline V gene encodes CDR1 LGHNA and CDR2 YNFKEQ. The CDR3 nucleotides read TGTGCCAGCAGCCAAGAGGGGAATGAGCAGTTCTTC. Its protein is CASSQEGNEQFF.

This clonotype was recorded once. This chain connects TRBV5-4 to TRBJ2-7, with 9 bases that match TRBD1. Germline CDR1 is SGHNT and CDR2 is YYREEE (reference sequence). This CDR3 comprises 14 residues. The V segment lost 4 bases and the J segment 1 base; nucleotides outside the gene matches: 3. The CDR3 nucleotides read TGTGCCAGCAGCCGACAGGGGGGGTCCTACGAGCAGTACTTC. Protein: CASSRQGGSYEQYF.

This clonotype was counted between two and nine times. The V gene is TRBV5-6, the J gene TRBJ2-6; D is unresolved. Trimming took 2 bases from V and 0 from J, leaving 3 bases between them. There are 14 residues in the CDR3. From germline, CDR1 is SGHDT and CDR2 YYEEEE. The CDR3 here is CASSFISGANVLTF. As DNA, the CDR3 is TGTGCCAGCAGCTTTATCTCTGGGGCCAACGTCCTGACTTTC.

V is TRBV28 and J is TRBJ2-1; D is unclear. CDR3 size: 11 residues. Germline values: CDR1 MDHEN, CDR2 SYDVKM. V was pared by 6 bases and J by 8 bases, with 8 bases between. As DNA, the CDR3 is TGTGCCAGCAGGACCGCAGATGAGCAGTTCTTC. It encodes CASRTADEQFF. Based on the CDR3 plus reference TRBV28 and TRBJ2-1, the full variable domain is DVKVTQSSRYLVKRTGEKVFLECVQDMDHENMFWYRQDPGLGLRLIYFSYDVKMKEKGDIPEGYSVSREKKERFSLILESASTNQTSMYLCASRTADEQFFGPGTRLTVL.

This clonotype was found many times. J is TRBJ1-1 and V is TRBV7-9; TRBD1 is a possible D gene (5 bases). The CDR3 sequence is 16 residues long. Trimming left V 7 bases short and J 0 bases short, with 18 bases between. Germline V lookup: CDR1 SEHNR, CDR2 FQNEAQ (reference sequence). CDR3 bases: TGTGCCAGCATCCCTCTTCGTGGCAGGGTGAACACTGAAGCTTTCTTT. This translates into CASIPLRGRVNTEAFF.

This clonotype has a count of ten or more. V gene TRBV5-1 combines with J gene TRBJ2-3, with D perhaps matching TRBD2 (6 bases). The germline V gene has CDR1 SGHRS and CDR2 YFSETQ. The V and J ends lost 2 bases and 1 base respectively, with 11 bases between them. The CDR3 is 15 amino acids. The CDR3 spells CASSLSQRGTDTQYF. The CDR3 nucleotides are TGCGCCAGCAGCTTATCCCAGCGGGGCACAGATACGCAGTATTTT.

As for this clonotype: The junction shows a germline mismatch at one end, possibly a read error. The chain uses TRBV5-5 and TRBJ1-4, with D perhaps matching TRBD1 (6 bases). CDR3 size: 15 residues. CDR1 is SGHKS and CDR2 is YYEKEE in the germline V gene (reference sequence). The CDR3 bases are TGTGCCAGCAGCGAGACGGGGACAACTAATAAAAAACTGTTTTTT. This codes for CASSETGTTNKKLFF.

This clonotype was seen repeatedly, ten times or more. The CDR3 region is CASSLWTGNQPQHF. For the CDR3, the DNA is TGTGCCAGCAGCTTATGGACAGGGAATCAGCCCCAGCATTTT. The rearrangement uses TRBV7-2 and TRBJ1-5; 8 bases align to TRBD1. CDR3 length equals 14 residues. Germline trimming cut 2 bases from V and 4 bases from J; bases unmatched to any gene: 1. Looked up from germline, CDR1 is SGHTA and CDR2 is FQGNSA.

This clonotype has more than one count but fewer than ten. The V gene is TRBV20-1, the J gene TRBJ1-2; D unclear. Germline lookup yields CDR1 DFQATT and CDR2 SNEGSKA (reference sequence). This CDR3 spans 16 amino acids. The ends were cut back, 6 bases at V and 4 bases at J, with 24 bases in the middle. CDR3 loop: CSAGSAAQMLGYGYTF. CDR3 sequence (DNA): TGCAGTGCCGGATCGGCAGCCCAAATGCTGGGCTATGGCTACACCTTC.

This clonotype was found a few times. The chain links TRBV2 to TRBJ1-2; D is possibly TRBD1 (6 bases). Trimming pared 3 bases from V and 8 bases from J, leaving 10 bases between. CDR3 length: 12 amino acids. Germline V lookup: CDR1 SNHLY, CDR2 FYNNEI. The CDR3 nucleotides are TGTGCCAGCAGTGAGGGCAGGGGAGGCTACACCTTC. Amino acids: CASSEGRGGYTF.

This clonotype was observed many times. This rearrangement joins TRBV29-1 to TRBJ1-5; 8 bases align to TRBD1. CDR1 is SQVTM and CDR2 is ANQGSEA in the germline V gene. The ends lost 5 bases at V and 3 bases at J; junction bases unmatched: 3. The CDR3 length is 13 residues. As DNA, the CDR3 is TGCAGCGTTCGACAGGGGAACAATCAGCCCCAGCATTTT. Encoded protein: CSVRQGNNQPQHF.

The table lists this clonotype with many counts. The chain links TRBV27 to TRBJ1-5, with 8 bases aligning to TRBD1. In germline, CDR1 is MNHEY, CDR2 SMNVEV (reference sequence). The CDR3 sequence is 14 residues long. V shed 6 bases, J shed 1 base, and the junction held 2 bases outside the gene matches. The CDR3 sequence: CASSWTGSNQPQHF. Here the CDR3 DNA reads TGTGCCAGCAGCTGGACAGGGAGCAATCAGCCCCAGCATTTT.